This passage covers 21 T cell receptor beta chains from one sample sequenced in a study of identical twins. MiXCR, run by TCRdb on the 5' RACE reads, gives a single entry per CDR3 protein. The repertoire holds 300,000 to 350,000 distinct CDR3 sequences, about 12% seen once, with around 7.8% in the top ten. This same sample was also taken into another study, of yellow fever vaccine responses in identical twins.

Sequencing was carried out using CD8+ T cells sorted from blood. Every receptor here comes from a woman aged 18-29 years in good health.

Many counts were recorded for this clonotype. The chain recombines TRBV24-1 with TRBJ2-3; 8 positions agree with TRBD1. The V gene's germline CDR1 is KGHDR and CDR2 SFDVKD. Germline trimming cut 1 base from V and 2 bases from J; bases unmatched to any gene: 1. The length of the CDR3 is 15 residues. CDR3 DNA sequence: TGTGCCACCAGTGATTTACAGGGGGACACAGATACGCAGTATTTT. This codes for CATSDLQGDTDTQYF.

This clonotype occurred a few times. The chain combines TRBV2 with TRBJ2-1; 10 nucleotides match TRBD2. CDR1 is SNHLY, CDR2 FYNNEI, per germline. Trimming cost V 4 bases and J 2 bases; bases outside gene matches: 5. The CDR3 spans 16 residues. The CDR3 DNA sequence: TGTGCCAGCAGTGCACAACTAGCGGGACCCTACAATGAGCAGTTCTTC. It encodes CASSAQLAGPYNEQFF.

This chain joins TRBV25-1 and TRBJ2-7; TRBD1 agrees at 8 bases. J gave up 5 bases and V 6 bases, and 3 bases lay outside the gene matches. Per the germline V gene, CDR1 is MGHDK and CDR2 is SYGVNS. This CDR3 is built from 12 residues. As DNA, the CDR3 is TGTGCCAGCAGGACAGGGGCCCACGAGCAGTACTTC. Amino acid sequence: CASRTGAHEQYF.

CDR3 sequence: CASSLRWGGMNTQYF. CDR3 sequence (DNA): TGTGCCAGCAGTTTACGCTGGGGAGGCATGAATACGCAGTATTTT. The chain carries TRBV27 and TRBJ2-3; the D gene is possibly TRBD2 (6 bases). V was cut by 2 bases and J by 7 bases, with 16 bases left in between. The CDR3 length is 15 residues. CDR1 MNHEY and CDR2 SMNVEV come from the germline V gene (reference sequence).

V and J are TRBV7-2 and TRBJ2-7; TRBD2 agrees at 9 bases. CDR1 and CDR2 (germline): SGHTA, FQGNSA. CDR3 length: 17 amino acids. J gave up 5 bases and V 3 bases, and 14 bases lay outside the gene matches. The CDR3 coding sequence is TGTGCCAGCAGCTTCTTCGGTCTGATAGCGGGAGATGACGAGCAGTACTTC. Protein sequence: CASSFFGLIAGDDEQYF. Complete variable domain (other parts from reference TRBV7-2 and TRBJ2-7): GAGVSQSPSNKVTEKGKDVELRCDPISGHTALYWYRQSLGQGLEFLIYFQGNSAPDKSGLPSDRFSAERTGGSVSTLTIQRTQQEDSAVYLCASSFFGLIAGDDEQYFGPGTRLTVT.

This chain uses TRBV24-1 with TRBJ2-2; 8 bases are shared with TRBD1. The V and J ends lost 4 bases and 5 bases, in that order; junction bases with no gene match: 11. From germline, CDR1 is KGHDR and CDR2 SFDVKD. The CDR3 loop spans 17 amino acids. In DNA, the CDR3 is TGTGCCACCAGTGAGAACCTCGGACAGGGTTTAACCGGGGAGCTGTTTTTT. It specifies CATSENLGQGLTGELFF.

The chain combines TRBV27 with TRBJ1-2, with D maybe TRBD1 (6 bases). Germline loops: CDR1 MNHEY, CDR2 SMNVEV (reference sequence). The CDR3 has 13 amino acids. Trimming pared 7 bases from V and 4 bases from J, leaving 13 bases between. CDR3 protein: CASMDSFSYGYTF. The CDR3 DNA reads as TGTGCCAGCATGGACAGCTTTTCCTATGGCTACACCTTC.

In this sample, this clonotype turned up many times. The chain couples TRBV9 to TRBJ2-1; 7 positions match TRBD1. Trimming took 4 bases from V and 7 from J; bases not matched to a gene: 5. The CDR3 length is 13 residues. Germline V gene sequence: CDR1 SGDLS, CDR2 YYNGEE. The CDR3 region is CASSLGQWNEQFF. The CDR3 DNA sequence: TGTGCCAGCAGCCTGGGACAGTGGAATGAGCAGTTCTTC.

About this clonotype: Sequence at one end of the junction differs from germline and may be a read error. The chain employs TRBV7-6 and TRBJ2-5, with TRBD2 matching 7 bases. CDR1 and CDR2 (germline): SGHVS, FNYEAQ. This CDR3 region has 15 residues. This CDR3 reads CASSVAAGVWETQYF. The CDR3 DNA is TGTGCCAGCAGCGTAGCCGCGGGAGTCTGGGAGACCCAGTACTTC.

In this sample, this clonotype turned up many times. V and J are TRBV20-1 and TRBJ2-1; no definite D call. V was cut by 4 bases and J by 2 bases, with 18 bases left in between. Germline V lookup: CDR1 DFQATT, CDR2 SNEGSKA (reference sequence). This CDR3 spans 16 amino acids. The CDR3 here is CSAIPLEGFAYNEQFF. CDR3 in DNA: TGCAGTGCTATCCCCCTTGAAGGGTTCGCCTACAATGAGCAGTTCTTC.

This clonotype was detected many times. The chain employs TRBV7-6 and TRBJ2-7; D is possibly TRBD1 (5 bases). Trimming cost V 5 bases and J 1 base, with 9 bases left between them. Germline V gives CDR1 SGHVS, CDR2 FNYEAQ. The CDR3 has 13 residues. In DNA, the CDR3 is TGTGCCAGCAGCGCTACAGGATCCTACGAGCAGTACGTC. Translation: CASSATGSYEQYV.

The J gene is TRBJ2-1, the V gene TRBV2; D unclear. Germline assignment: CDR1 SNHLY and CDR2 FYNNEI. The CDR3 extends over 13 amino acids. Deletions cut 5 bases from V and 9 bases from J, with 14 bases between. The CDR3 region has the DNA TGTGCCAGCAGTCCGACGTGGGGTCCTGAGCAGTTCTTC. It yields the protein CASSPTWGPEQFF.

In this sample, this clonotype turned up many times. The V call is TRBV12-3 or TRBV12-4, the J call TRBJ2-7; no clear D gene. The length of the CDR3 is 15 residues. V was trimmed by 2 bases and J by 2 bases, leaving 13 bases between them. The CDR3 loop reads CASSLTGLNTYEQYF. The CDR3 nucleotides read TGTGCCAGCAGTTTAACGGGTTTGAATACCTACGAGCAGTACTTC.

A few counts support this clonotype. The chain is built from TRBV12-3 or TRBV12-4 and TRBJ2-1; 8 bases fit TRBD2. Trimming cost V 3 bases and J 4 bases; bases outside gene matches: 8. This CDR3 has 16 amino acids. For the CDR3, the DNA is TGTGCCAGCAGTTTGGCGGGGGGAGGGCCGTACAATGAGCAGTTCTTC. The encoded protein is CASSLAGGGPYNEQFF.

This clonotype was seen many times. This chain joins TRBV3-1 and TRBJ2-1; no clear D gene. Germline loops: CDR1 LGHDT, CDR2 YNNKEL (reference sequence). This CDR3 is built from 15 residues. Trimming left V 0 bases short and J 2 bases short, with 8 bases between. The CDR3: CASSQDGDPYNEQFF. CDR3 coding DNA: TGTGCCAGCAGCCAAGATGGGGATCCCTACAATGAGCAGTTCTTC.

In this sample, this clonotype turned up a few times. J is TRBJ2-2 and V is TRBV2; D possibly corresponds to TRBD2 (5 bases). V lost 8 bases, J lost 5 bases, and 6 bases lay in between. This CDR3 has 11 residues. Germline lookup yields CDR1 SNHLY and CDR2 FYNNEI. CDR3 in DNA: TGTGCCAGCGTAGCGACCGGGGAGCTGTTTTTT. It translates to CASVATGELFF.

This chain uses TRBV19 with TRBJ2-3; D call uncertain. The ends were cut back, 0 bases at V and 6 bases at J, with 7 bases in the middle. This CDR3 contains 13 residues. The V gene's germline CDR1 is LNHDA and CDR2 SQIVND (reference sequence). The CDR3 spells CASSIEWRDTQYF. Here the CDR3 DNA reads TGTGCCAGTAGTATAGAGTGGCGCGATACGCAGTATTTT.

The chain uses TRBV12-3 or TRBV12-4 and TRBJ2-7, with TRBD2 matching 10 bases. The CDR3 covers 16 residues. The V gene end was trimmed by 3 bases and the J gene end by 6 bases; junction bases not matched to a gene: 11. CDR3 residues: CASSFSGVLAGLEQYF. DNA for the CDR3: TGTGCCAGCAGTTTTTCGGGGGTACTAGCGGGACTCGAGCAGTACTTC.

This chain links TRBV29-1 with TRBJ2-1; D might be TRBD2 (6 bases). The germline gives CDR1 SQVTM, CDR2 ANQGSEA. Trimming stripped 6 bases from V and 8 bases from J, with 23 bases between. The CDR3 covers 15 residues. The CDR3 region has the DNA TGCAGCGTGGGAGGACCTAGCGAGGGAACGTATGAGCAGTTCTTC. It is translated as CSVGGPSEGTYEQFF.

The rearrangement uses TRBV7-3 and TRBJ2-1, with TRBD2 matching over 11 bases. Unmatched junction bases numbered 15, after V lost 4 bases and J lost 7 bases. This CDR3 region has 18 residues. Germline loops: CDR1 SGHTA, CDR2 FQGTGA. CDR3 nucleotide sequence: TGTGCCAGCAGCTCTTTCCCGATCACTAGCGGGGGTTTTAATGAGCAGTTCTTC. This gives the protein CASSSFPITSGGFNEQFF.

This clonotype has a count of ten or more. V usage is TRBV28 and J usage is TRBJ1-2, with TRBD1 identical over 8 bases. Trimming cost V 5 bases and J 8 bases; bases outside gene matches: 4. The CDR3 has 12 amino acids. The germline gives CDR1 MDHEN, CDR2 SYDVKM. The CDR3 DNA follows: TGTGCCAGCAGTCCGACAGGGGTAGGCTACACCTTC. Its translation is CASSPTGVGYTF.